This TCR beta chain was documented in a study of blood T cell repertoires in COVID-19. The CDR3 is made up of 15 amino acids. V was pared by 3 bases and J by 2 bases, with 3 bases of the junction left unmatched. CDR1 is SNHLY and CDR2 is FYNNEI in the germline V gene. The assay was immunoSEQ multiplex PCR, and TCRdb's table has in-frame clones only and misses some. The data show tens of thousands of clones, 70% to 90% seen once. What was sequenced was peripheral blood. The V gene is TRBV2, the J gene TRBJ2-3; 9 positions agree with TRBD2. The TCR comes from a man aged 55 to 70 with acute or convalescent COVID-19. As DNA, the CDR3 is TGTGCCAGCAGTGAGTTAGCGGGGGTCACAGATACGCAGTATTTT. Translated, it gives CASSELAGVTDTQYF.